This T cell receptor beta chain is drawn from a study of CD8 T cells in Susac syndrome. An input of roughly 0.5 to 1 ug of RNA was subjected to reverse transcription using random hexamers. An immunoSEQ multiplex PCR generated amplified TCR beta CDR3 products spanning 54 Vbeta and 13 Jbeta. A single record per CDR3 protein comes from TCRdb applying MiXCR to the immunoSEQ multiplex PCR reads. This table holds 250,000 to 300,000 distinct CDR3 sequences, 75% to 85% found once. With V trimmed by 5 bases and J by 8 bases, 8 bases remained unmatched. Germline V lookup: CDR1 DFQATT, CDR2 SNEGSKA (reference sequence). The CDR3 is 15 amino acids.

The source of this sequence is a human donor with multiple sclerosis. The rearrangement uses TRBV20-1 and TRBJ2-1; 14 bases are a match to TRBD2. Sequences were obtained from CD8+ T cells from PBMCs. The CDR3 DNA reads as TGCAGTGCTGCACCCCCGGGACTAGCGGGAGATGAGCAGTTCTTC. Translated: CSAAPPGLAGDEQFF.